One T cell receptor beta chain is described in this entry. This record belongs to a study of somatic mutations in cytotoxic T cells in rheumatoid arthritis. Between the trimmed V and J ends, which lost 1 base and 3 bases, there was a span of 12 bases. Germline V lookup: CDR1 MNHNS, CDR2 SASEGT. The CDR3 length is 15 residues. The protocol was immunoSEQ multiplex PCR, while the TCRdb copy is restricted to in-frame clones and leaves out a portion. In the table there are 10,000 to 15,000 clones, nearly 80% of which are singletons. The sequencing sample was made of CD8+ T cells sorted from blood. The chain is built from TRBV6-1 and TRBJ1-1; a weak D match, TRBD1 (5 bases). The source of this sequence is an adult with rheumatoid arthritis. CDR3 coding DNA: TGTGCCAGCAGTGAAGGTAGGGGACCCCACACTGAAGCTTTCTTT. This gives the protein CASSEGRGPHTEAFF.